This T cell receptor (beta chain) was sequenced during a study of T-cell reconstitution after alpha-beta-depleted transplantation in children. Preparation of the TCRbeta library used unique molecular identifiers. TCRdb analysed the PCR reads with MiXCR anew, one entry per CDR3 protein. The repertoire consists of about 210,000 distinct CDR3 sequences, with under 20% occurring once and the leading ten covering 43%. Broader study findings: By about two months after transplant, alpha-beta T cells reportedly arose from several hundred graft clones that had expanded.

This CDR3 contains 14 residues. Trimming stripped 1 base from V and 7 bases from J, with 11 bases between. With respect to this clonotype: No antigen is known for it.

The sequencing here drew on PBMCs, mostly from graft donor cells, taken 360 days after TCRalphabeta/CD19-depleted stem cell transplant. The gene calls are TRBV12-3 or TRBV12-4 and TRBJ1-5, with D uncertain. This TCR came from a male patient aged 2 to 9 who had a stem cell transplant for acute lymphoblastic leukemia, so the T cells may come from the graft donor. This chain's CDR3 is CASSLGAMGQPQHF. The CDR3, as DNA: TGTGCCAGCAGTTTAGGGGCCATGGGGCAGCCCCAGCATTTT.